This T cell receptor (beta chain) derives from a study of prognosis after radiotherapy for stage I lung cancer (dated by TCRdb to the early 2020s). In the study overall: Fewer than 20 stage I NSCLC patients were enrolled in Nanjing, China, between April 2018 and January 2019. Newly diagnosed primary stage I lung tumors were found in some 15 patients, while oligometastatic NSCLC after surgical resection of the primary tumor was found in roughly 5. Every patient was deemed medically inoperable, about a dozen because of comorbidities and several because they refused surgery. The cohort was made up of some 12 men and about 6 women, with a median age of around 68 years and an age range of 53 to 84 years. Tumor histology was squamous cell carcinoma in over 5 patients and adenocarcinoma in around 12. Using image-guided IMRT or VMAT, SBRT was delivered in 3 to 5 fractions at a biologically effective dose of at least 100 Gy. In every patient, SBRT was given without any concurrent therapy. Distant metastases were developed by four of the 19 patients after SBRT, at a median of about seven months, whereas no significant progression was observed in the other 15 patients. Peripheral blood TCR beta repertoires were profiled in stage I NSCLC patients before and after stereotactic body radiotherapy, and the repertoires were related to distant failure. For each of the 20 or so patients, one blood sample was taken before SBRT and one after, so the study sequenced about 38 samples in total. Overall study results and their limits: All reported P values were unadjusted for multiple comparisons. After SBRT, the count of unique TCR clones dropped from a median of around 10,000 beforehand to about 7,000 afterward (Wilcoxon paired P=0.011). Tumor specificity of expanded TCR clones was not determined. Post-SBRT Shannon entropy and its change from baseline were lower in patients who developed distant metastases; baseline Shannon entropy was not associated with metastases. Limitations of the study included a small cohort and short follow-up, and the study findings need independent validation. TRBV and TRBJ usage frequencies reportedly varied with metastasis status, involving two V genes at baseline and nine V and two J genes after SBRT.

From the cysteine through the phenylalanine, the CDR3 covers 16 amino acids. Only the CDR3 region is kept as DNA, spanning 48 bases read in frame from base 1. Relative to germline, V is missing 2 bases and J is missing 1 base, with 6 bases of the junction outside any gene match. The germline V gene yields SGHAT for CDR1 and FQNNGV for CDR2. A history of other malignancies or of prior chemotherapy or radiotherapy was absent in all patients, and node-negative disease was shown on CT and PET/CT in all patients. At each of the two time points, 5 to 6 milliliters of peripheral venous blood were collected into EDTA tubes. PBMCs were isolated by Ficoll-Paque Plus density-gradient centrifugation. Right after collection, samples were placed at -80 degrees C and kept there until analysis. This clonotype appeared a few times. No antigen is known for it. Qualities for individual bases were not recorded, and no much larger clone is one base off.

Two rounds of multiplex PCR were performed to amplify the TCR beta CDR3 region from genomic DNA. The first PCR round used primers specific to each TRBV and TRBJ gene, with sequences filed in Chinese patent CN105087789A. The second PCR round used universal primers. The Roche High Pure PCR Template Preparation Kit was used to extract genomic DNA from frozen PBMCs. An Illumina HiSeq 3000 was used to sequence the libraries paired-end with 151 bp reads. The study's own analysis went as follows. CutAdapt was used to remove raw reads lacking the multiplex PCR primer sequences. High-quality paired reads were merged into contigs with PEAR. By alignment to reference sequences, MiXCR assigned TRB V, D and J gene segments to each contig. To remove sequencing errors, CDR3 sequences were clustered according to base quality and sequence similarity. Diversity was calculated as Shannon entropy divided by the natural log of the number of productive TCR sequences. To get clonality, Shannon entropy was divided by the natural log of the number of unique clonotypes, and that result was subtracted from one. Using the Youden index from ROC curves, the researchers picked the repertoire-metric cut-offs for progression-free survival, and all analyses were carried out in R 3.5.3. The public reads were reprocessed in TCRdb via fastp at Q25 and MiXCR, keeping in-frame beta chains. When rows share a CDR3 protein, they turn into one entry using the most common DNA and genes. These V and J calls are TCRdb output, not the study's own analysis. This sample lists roughly 11,000 distinct CDR3 sequences; about 35% were detected once. Clones ranked in the top ten supply 53% of the sample.

The TCR was taken from a donor over 45 with non-small cell lung cancer. The material was PBMCs, obtained before or after stereotactic body radiation therapy (not recorded which). This chain joins TRBV11-2 to TRBJ2-3, with 7 central nucleotides matching TRBD2. Here is the DNA: TGTGCCAGCAGCTTAAGTCTAGCGGCTGGCACAGATACGCAGTATTTT. It is translated as CASSLSLAAGTDTQYF.